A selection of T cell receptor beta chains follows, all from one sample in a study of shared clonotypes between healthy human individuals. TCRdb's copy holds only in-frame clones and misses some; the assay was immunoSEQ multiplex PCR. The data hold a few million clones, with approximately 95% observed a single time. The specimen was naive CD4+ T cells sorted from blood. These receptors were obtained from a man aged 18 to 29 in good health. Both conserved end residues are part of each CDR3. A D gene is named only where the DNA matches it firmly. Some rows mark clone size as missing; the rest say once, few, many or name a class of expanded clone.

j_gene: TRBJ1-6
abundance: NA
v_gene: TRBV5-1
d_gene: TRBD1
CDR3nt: TGCGCCAGCAGCTTAGGACAGGGGAATAATTCACCCCTCCACTTT
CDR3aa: CASSLGQGNNSPLHF

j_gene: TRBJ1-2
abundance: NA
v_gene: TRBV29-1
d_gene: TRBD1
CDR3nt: TGCAGCGTTGAAGGATTAGGACAGGGCTATGGCTACACCTTC
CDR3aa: CSVEGLGQGYGYTF

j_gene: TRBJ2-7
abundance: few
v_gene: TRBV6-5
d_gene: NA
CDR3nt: TGTGCCAGCAGTTCCCTGGGGGAGCAGTACTTC
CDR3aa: CASSSLGEQYF

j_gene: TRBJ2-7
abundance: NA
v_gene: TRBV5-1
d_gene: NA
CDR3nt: TGCGCCAGCAGTAATACACAGGGAGATCCCTACGAGCAGTACTTC
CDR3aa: CASSNTQGDPYEQYF

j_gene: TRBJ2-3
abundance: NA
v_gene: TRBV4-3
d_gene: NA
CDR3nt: TGCGCCAGCAGCCAAGAGGTGAGGAGCGGTAGCACAGATACGCAGTATTTT
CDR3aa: CASSQEVRSGSTDTQYF

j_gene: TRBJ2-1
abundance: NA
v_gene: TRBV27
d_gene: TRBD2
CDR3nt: TGTGCCAGCAGGGGACTAGCGGGGTGGAGCTCCTACAATGAGCAGTTCTTC
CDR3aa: CASRGLAGWSSYNEQFF

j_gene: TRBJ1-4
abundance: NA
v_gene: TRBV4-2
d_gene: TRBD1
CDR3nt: TGTGCCAGCAGCCATGGGGACAGGTTTGAGGGGAGGGATGAAAAACTGTTTTTT
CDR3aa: CASSHGDRFEGRDEKLFF

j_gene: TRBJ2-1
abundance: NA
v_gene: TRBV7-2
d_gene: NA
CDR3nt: TGTGCCAGCAGCCCCCGGGGTGGCAATGAGCAGTTCTTC
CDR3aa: CASSPRGGNEQFF

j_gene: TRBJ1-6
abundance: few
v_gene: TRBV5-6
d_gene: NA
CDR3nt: TGTGCCAGCAGCTTGCCGGGCTCTTCACCCCTCCACTTT
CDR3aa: CASSLPGSSPLHF

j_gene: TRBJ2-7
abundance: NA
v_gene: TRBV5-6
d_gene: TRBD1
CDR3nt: TGTGCCAGCAGCCACCGACAGGGGACCTACGAGCAGTACTTC
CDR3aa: CASSHRQGTYEQYF

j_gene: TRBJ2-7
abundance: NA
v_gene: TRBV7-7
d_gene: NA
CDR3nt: TGTGCTAGCACCCCTAGGAGGTTAACCGTCTACGAGCAGTACTTC
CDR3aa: CASTPRRLTVYEQYF

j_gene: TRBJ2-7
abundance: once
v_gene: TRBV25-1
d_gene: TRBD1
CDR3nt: TGTGCCAGCAGGGCCGGGACAGGGACCGAGCAGTACTTC
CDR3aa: CASRAGTGTEQYF

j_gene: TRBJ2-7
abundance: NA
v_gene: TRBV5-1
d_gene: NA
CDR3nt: TGCGCCAGCAGCCGTGAACCTGTTGATTACGAGCAGTACTTC
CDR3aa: CASSREPVDYEQYF

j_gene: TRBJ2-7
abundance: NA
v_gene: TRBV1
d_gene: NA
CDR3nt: TGCACCAGCAGTCCCTTTGGCGTCCACGAGCAGTACTTC
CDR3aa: CTSSPFGVHEQYF

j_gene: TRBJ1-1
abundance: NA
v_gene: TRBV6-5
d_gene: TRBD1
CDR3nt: TGTGCCAGCAGTTTCCGGGACAGGAAGAACACTGAAGCTTTCTTT
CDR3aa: CASSFRDRKNTEAFF

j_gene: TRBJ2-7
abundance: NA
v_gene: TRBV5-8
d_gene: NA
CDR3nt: TGTGCCAGCCCAGGGCTTCGCTACGAGCAGTACTTC
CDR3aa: CASPGLRYEQYF

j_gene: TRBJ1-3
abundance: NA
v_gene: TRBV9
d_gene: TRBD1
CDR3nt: TGTGCCAGCAGCGTGGGGACAGGGGGGAACACCATATATTTT
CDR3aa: CASSVGTGGNTIYF

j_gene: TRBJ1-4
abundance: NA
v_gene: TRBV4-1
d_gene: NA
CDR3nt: TGCGCCAGCAGCCAAGACCCCGGAAGTGTAGGTGAAAAACTGTTTTTT
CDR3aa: CASSQDPGSVGEKLFF

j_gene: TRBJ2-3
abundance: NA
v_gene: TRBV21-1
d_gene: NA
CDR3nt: TGTGCCAGCTGTTATGCGGAAAATAGCACAGATACGCAGTATTTT
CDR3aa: CASCYAENSTDTQYF

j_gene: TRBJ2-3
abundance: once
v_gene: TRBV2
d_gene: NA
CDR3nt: TGTGCCAGCAGTGTGCTGGTAAGCACAGATACGCAGTATTTT
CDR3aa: CASSVLVSTDTQYF

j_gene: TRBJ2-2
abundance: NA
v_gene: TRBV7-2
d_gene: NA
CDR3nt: TGTGCCAGCAGCTCACTAGTGGGTTCCGGGGAGCTGTTTTTT
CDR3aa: CASSSLVGSGELFF

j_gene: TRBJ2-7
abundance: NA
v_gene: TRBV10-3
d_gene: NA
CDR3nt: TGTGCCGTAGGGGTTGTCTACGAGCAGTACTTC
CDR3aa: CAVGVVYEQYF

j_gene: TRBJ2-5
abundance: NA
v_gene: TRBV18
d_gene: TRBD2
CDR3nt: TGTGCCAGCTCACTTACCCGGGACTACCAGTACCAAGAGACCCAGTACTTC
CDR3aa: CASSLTRDYQYQETQYF

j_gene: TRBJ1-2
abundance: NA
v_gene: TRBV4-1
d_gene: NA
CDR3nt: TGCGCCAGCAGTCAGAGGGTTGGGGTTTTCGGCTATGGCTACACCTTC
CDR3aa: CASSQRVGVFGYGYTF

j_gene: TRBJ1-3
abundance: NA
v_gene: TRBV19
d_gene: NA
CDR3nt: TGTGCCAGTAGTATCTCTTCGGGAAACACCATATATTTT
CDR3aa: CASSISSGNTIYF

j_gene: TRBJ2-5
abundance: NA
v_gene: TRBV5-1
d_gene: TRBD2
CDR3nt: TGCGCCAGCAGCTTAGCGGGAGTAGCCCAGTACTTC
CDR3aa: CASSLAGVAQYF

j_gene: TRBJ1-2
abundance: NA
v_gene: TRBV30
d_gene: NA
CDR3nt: TGTGCCTGGACCATTCTGGCTACCGGCTATGGCTACACCTTC
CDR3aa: CAWTILATGYGYTF

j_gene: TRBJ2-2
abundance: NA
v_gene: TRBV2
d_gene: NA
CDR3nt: TGTGCCAGCAGTGAACGGGAATGGGACACCGGGGAGCTGTTTTTT
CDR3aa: CASSEREWDTGELFF

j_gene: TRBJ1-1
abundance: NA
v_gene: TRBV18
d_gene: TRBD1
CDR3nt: TGTGCCAGCTCACCAACGGGACAGGGGAGCACTGAAGCTTTCTTT
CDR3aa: CASSPTGQGSTEAFF

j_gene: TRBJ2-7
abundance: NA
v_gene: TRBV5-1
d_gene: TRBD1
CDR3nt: TGCGCCAGCAGCCCCGGACAGGGGTCCTACGAGCAGTACTTC
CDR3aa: CASSPGQGSYEQYF

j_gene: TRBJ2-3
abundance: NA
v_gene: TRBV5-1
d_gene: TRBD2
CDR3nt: TGCGCCAGCAGCTTAGGAACTAGCGGTGGAAAAGATACGCAGTATTTT
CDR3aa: CASSLGTSGGKDTQYF

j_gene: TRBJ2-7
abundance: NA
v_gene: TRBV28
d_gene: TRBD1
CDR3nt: TGTGCCAGCAGTCGGACAGGGGCCTTGCGGCAGTACTTC
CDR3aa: CASSRTGALRQYF

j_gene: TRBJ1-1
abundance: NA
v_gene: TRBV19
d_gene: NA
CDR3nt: TGTGCCAGTAGTATTTTTTCCTCAGGCCCTGAAGCTTTCTTT
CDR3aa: CASSIFSSGPEAFF

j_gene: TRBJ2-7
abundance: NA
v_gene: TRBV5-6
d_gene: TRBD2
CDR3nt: TGTGCCAGCAGCTTTGGGCGGGGGACTTTCCTCTACGAGCAGTACTTC
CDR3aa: CASSFGRGTFLYEQYF

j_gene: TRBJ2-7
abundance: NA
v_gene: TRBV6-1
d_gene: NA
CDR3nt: TGTGCCAGCCGGGGGGCATCATACGAGCAGTACTTC
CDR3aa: CASRGASYEQYF

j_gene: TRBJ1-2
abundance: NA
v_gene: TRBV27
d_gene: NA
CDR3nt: TGTGCCACCAGGTTGGGAAATGGCTACACCTTC
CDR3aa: CATRLGNGYTF

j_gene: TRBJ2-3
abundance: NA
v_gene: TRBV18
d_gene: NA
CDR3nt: TGTGCCAGCTCACCACCGGGGTTTACAGACAGCACAGATACGCAGTATTTT
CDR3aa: CASSPPGFTDSTDTQYF

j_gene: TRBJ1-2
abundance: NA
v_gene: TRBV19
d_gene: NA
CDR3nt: TGTGCCAGTAGTGACCCCGGGACTCTCGACTATGGCTACACCTTC
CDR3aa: CASSDPGTLDYGYTF

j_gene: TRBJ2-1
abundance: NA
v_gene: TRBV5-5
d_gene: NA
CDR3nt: TGTGCCAGCAGCTTGGATGGGGCCCTCTACAATGAGCAGTTCTTC
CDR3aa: CASSLDGALYNEQFF

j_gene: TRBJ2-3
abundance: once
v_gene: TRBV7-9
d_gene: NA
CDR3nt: TGTGCCAGCAGCTTAGTTGGATCCTTGGGCACAGATACGCAGTATTTT
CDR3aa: CASSLVGSLGTDTQYF

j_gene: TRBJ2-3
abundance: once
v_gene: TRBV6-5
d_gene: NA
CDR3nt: TGTGCCAGCACCCCAGACAGATTATTCACAGATACGCAGTATTTT
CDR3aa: CASTPDRLFTDTQYF

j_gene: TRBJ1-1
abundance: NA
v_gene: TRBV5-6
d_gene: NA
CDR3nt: TGTGCCAGCAGCTTGGGAGGGGTGACTGAAGCTTTCTTT
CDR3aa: CASSLGGVTEAFF

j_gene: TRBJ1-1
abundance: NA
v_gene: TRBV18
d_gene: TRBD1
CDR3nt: TGTGCCAGCTCACCAGGGACAGGAACTGAAGCTTTCTTT
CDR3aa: CASSPGTGTEAFF

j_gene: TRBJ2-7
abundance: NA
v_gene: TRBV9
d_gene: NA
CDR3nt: TGTGCCAGCAGCCCAACGGCGCAGTACTTC
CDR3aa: CASSPTAQYF

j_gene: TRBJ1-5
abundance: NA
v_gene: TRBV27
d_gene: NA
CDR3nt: TGTGCCAGCAGTTCCCTTAAACATCTCGATCAGCCCCAGCATTTT
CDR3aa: CASSSLKHLDQPQHF

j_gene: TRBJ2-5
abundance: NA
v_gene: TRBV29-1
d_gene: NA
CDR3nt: TGCAGCGCTGGGAGGCGGGACATCCAAGAGACCCAGTACTTC
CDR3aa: CSAGRRDIQETQYF

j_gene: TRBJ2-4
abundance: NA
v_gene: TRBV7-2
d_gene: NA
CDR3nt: TGTGCCAGCTCTGGCGGGGCCCCCATAGGCATTCAGTACTTC
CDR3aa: CASSGGAPIGIQYF

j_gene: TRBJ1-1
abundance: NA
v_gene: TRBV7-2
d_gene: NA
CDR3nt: TGTGCCAGCAGCTTAGAGCGGGTCATGAACACTGAAGCTTTCTTT
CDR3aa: CASSLERVMNTEAFF